The 20 T cell receptor beta chains in this list originate from one sample, sequenced in a study of T cells expressing NK-cell markers. From its re-call of the 5' RACE reads, TCRdb lists each CDR3 protein once, without DNA. This repertoire includes about 390,000 distinct CDR3 sequences. The sample comprised blood T cells: a sorted CD56 or NKG2C T cell subset, CD4+ or CD8+ T cells, or bulk PBMC T cells (not recorded which). Source of these receptors: a woman aged 45 to 65 in good health.

V usage is TRBV5-1 and J usage is TRBJ1-2; the D gene TCRdb calls, TRBD1, cannot be checked with no DNA. The CDR3 has 14 amino acids. Germline CDR1 SGHRS, CDR2 YFSETQ. This CDR3 is CASSLGGIGYGYTF.

The chain is built from TRBV2 and TRBJ2-1. This CDR3 spans 16 amino acids. CDR1 and CDR2 (germline): SNHLY, FYNNEI. CDR3 loop: CASSEGTRSTYNEQFF. Based on the CDR3 plus reference TRBV2 and TRBJ2-1, the full variable domain is EPEVTQTPSHQVTQMGQEVILRCVPISNHLYFYWYRQILGQKVEFLVSFYNNEISEKSEIFDDQFSVERPDGSNFTLKIRSTKLEDSAMYFCASSEGTRSTYNEQFFGPGTRLTVL.

The chain uses TRBV12-3 or TRBV12-4 and TRBJ2-1; the D gene TCRdb calls, TRBD2, cannot be checked with no DNA. The CDR3 has 13 amino acids. CDR3 loop: CATSWRDYNEQFF.

This rearrangement joins TRBV12-3 or TRBV12-4 to TRBJ2-5; the TCRdb D gene call, TRBD2, has no DNA to confirm it. The CDR3 totals 16 residues. CDR3 protein: CASSRLKTSGQETQYF.

The J gene is TRBJ2-1, the V gene TRBV24-1; TCRdb designates TRBD2, a call that cannot be tested without DNA. The CDR3 totals 13 residues. Germline V gene data show CDR1 as KGHDR and CDR2 as SFDVKD. The CDR3 spells CATRPGGNNEQFF.

The chain links TRBV4-1 to TRBJ2-1; TCRdb indicates TRBD2, and absent DNA this call remains unverified. The CDR3 contains 14 residues. Germline V gene data show CDR1 as MGHRA and CDR2 as YSYEKL. The CDR3 region is CASSRASGYNEQFF.

This sequence joins TRBV20-1 and TRBJ2-3; TCRdb proposes TRBD2, but this gene call is untestable without DNA. The V gene's germline CDR1 is DFQATT and CDR2 SNEGSKA (reference sequence). This CDR3 has 16 residues. The CDR3: CSAEKGTSGKPDTQYF.

The chain uses TRBV6-5 and TRBJ2-5; TCRdb calls TRBD2, which cannot be checked without DNA. Per the germline V gene, CDR1 is MNHEY and CDR2 is SVGAGI. This CDR3 region has 12 residues. The chain's CDR3 is CASGPLRETQYF.

The chain combines TRBV20-1 with TRBJ2-3. The V gene's germline CDR1 is DFQATT and CDR2 SNEGSKA (reference sequence). The CDR3 totals 12 residues. CDR3 loop: CSATQKSDTQYF.

The chain combines TRBV27 with TRBJ1-1. This CDR3 contains 14 residues. Germline CDR1 reads MNHEY; CDR2 reads SMNVEV (reference sequence). The CDR3 spells CASSLRSFHTEAFF.

This sequence joins TRBV7-2 and TRBJ1-2; TCRdb lists TRBD1, though no DNA is available to test this call. The germline V gene encodes CDR1 SGHTA and CDR2 FQGNSA. The CDR3 loop spans 15 amino acids. The CDR3 is CASSPVVQANYGYTF. The variable domain in full, completed from reference TRBV7-2 and TRBJ1-2, reads GAGVSQSPSNKVTEKGKDVELRCDPISGHTALYWYRQSLGQGLEFLIYFQGNSAPDKSGLPSDRFSAERTGGSVSTLTIQRTQQEDSAVYLCASSPVVQANYGYTFGSGTRLTVV.

The chain employs TRBV5-6 and TRBJ2-1; TCRdb's D call of TRBD2 is untestable without DNA. Germline V gene data show CDR1 as SGHDT and CDR2 as YYEEEE. The CDR3 has 15 residues. The CDR3 reads CASSPAGLPKGEQFF.

The rearrangement links TRBV24-1 to TRBJ2-1; as DNA is missing, the TRBD2 call by TCRdb cannot be tested. In germline, CDR1 is KGHDR, CDR2 SFDVKD. The CDR3 is made up of 17 amino acids. CDR3 region: CATSDYGLEFSFGEQFF.

CDR3: CSARGTGHPGGFYNEQFF. The rearrangement joins TRBV20-1 to TRBJ2-1; TCRdb designates TRBD1, a call that cannot be tested without DNA. The V gene's germline CDR1 is DFQATT and CDR2 SNEGSKA (reference sequence). The CDR3 is 18 amino acids.

CDR3 protein: CASSSQTVNTEAFF. The rearrangement uses TRBV5-1 and TRBJ1-1. CDR3 length equals 14 residues. The V gene's germline CDR1 is SGHRS and CDR2 YFSETQ.

This sequence joins TRBV5-1 and TRBJ2-1. The CDR3 loop spans 15 amino acids. Germline V CDR1 and CDR2: SGHRS, YFSETQ. This chain's CDR3 is CASRLTRSSYNEQFF.

The genes are TRBV6-1 and TRBJ1-3. The CDR3 covers 16 residues. Germline CDR1 MNHNS, CDR2 SASEGT. CDR3 residues: CASSEIGVTTGNTIYF.

CDR3 region: CASSLGAVRQNEQFF. This chain joins TRBV5-1 and TRBJ2-1; the D gene TCRdb calls, TRBD1, cannot be checked with no DNA. There are 15 residues in the CDR3. Germline assignment: CDR1 SGHRS and CDR2 YFSETQ.

The V gene is TRBV20-1, the J gene TRBJ2-3; checking the TCRdb D call of TRBD1 is not possible without DNA. Looked up from germline, CDR1 is DFQATT and CDR2 is SNEGSKA (reference sequence). The CDR3 is made up of 14 amino acids. The CDR3 region is CSASGTPFSDTQYF.

The chain recombines TRBV12-3 or TRBV12-4 with TRBJ1-4; TCRdb names TRBD1, which stays unverified in the absence of DNA. CDR3 size: 16 residues. CDR3 sequence reads: CASSTGQARTNEKLFF.